This TCR beta chain comes out of a study of blood T cell repertoires in COVID-19. Study details: Both acute and convalescent COVID-19 samples were obtained from the United States, Italy and Spain.

Assay: immunoSEQ multiplex PCR; the TCRdb copy retains only in-frame clones and omits some. The repertoire holds 90,000 or so clones, around 84% seen once, with more than 20% in the top ten. The CDR3 loop spans 16 amino acids. The trim removed 0 bases at V and 9 bases at J, leaving 7 bases unmatched. CDR1 is MNHEY and CDR2 is SVGAGI in the germline V gene. The chain joins TRBV6-5 to TRBJ1-6; 8 nucleotides agree with TRBD1. The sequenced sample was peripheral blood. This clonotype was sampled from a man in his 60s with acute or convalescent COVID-19. The CDR3 reads CASSYSQGAPGSPLHF. CDR3 DNA: TGTGCCAGCAGTTACTCCCAGGGGGCACCAGGTTCACCCCTCCACTTT.